This T cell receptor beta chain was observed in a study of shared clonotypes between healthy human individuals. Across the study: Researchers assigned three CD4 naive, three CD4 memory, two CD8 naive and one CD8 memory plate to each donor. General study points: The diversity represented, both genetic and in exposure history, was limited by few donors.

The test was conducted at deep level. Measured with immunoSEQ multiplex PCR; TCRdb has only the in-frame clones, and not every one. The table has roughly 2 million clones, nearly 97% seen once. As to this clone: The target antigen is unknown.

Deletions cut 10 bases from V and 1 base from J, with 8 bases between. This CDR3 contains 12 residues. The germline CDR1 and CDR2 sequences are MNHNS and SASEGT. Sequencing was carried out using naive CD4+ T cells sorted from blood. Subset denoted: CD45RA+ positively selected. This chain connects TRBV6-1 to TRBJ1-5; weak D call: TRBD1 (5 bases). The sequence came from a man aged 18 to 35 in good health. The CDR3 loop is CAIWDSNQPQHF. DNA of the CDR3: TGTGCCATCTGGGACAGCAATCAGCCCCAGCATTTT.